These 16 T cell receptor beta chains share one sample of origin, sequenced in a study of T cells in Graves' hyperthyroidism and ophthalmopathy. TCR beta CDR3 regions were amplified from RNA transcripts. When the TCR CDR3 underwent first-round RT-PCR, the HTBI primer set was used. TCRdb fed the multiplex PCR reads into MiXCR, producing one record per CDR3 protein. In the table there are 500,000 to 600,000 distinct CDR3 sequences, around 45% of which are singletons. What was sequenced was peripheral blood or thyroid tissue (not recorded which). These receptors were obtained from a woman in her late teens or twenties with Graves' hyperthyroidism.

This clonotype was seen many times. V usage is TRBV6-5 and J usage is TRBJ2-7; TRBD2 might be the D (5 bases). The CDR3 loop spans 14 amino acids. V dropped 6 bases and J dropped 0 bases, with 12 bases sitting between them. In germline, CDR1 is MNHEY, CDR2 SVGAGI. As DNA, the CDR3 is TGTGCCAGCAGCTCTCTGGGAGCCTCCTACGAGCAGTACTTC. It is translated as CASSSLGASYEQYF.

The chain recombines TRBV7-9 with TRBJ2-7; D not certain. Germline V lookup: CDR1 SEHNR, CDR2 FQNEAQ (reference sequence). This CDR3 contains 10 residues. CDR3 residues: CARPSYEQYF. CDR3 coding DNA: TGTGCTAGACCCTCCTACGAGCAGTACTTC.

The CDR3 loop reads CSSLRGDGYEQYF. The CDR3 nucleotides read TGCAGCAGTTTGCGAGGGGACGGGTACGAGCAGTACTTC. The chain couples TRBV29-1 to TRBJ2-7; D may be TRBD1 or TRBD2 (5 bases each). The CDR3 runs to 13 residues. V lost 8 bases to trimming and J lost 4 bases, with 18 bases between them. In germline, CDR1 is SQVTM, CDR2 ANQGSEA.

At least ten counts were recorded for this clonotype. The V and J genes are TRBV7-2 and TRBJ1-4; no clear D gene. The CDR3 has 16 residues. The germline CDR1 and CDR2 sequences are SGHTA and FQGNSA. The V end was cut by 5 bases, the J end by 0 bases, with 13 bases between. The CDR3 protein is CASSTRTAATNEKLFF. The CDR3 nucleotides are TGTGCCAGCAGCACCCGGACGGCCGCAACTAATGAAAAACTGTTTTTT. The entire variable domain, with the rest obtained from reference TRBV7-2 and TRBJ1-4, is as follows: GAGVSQSPSNKVTEKGKDVELRCDPISGHTALYWYRQSLGQGLEFLIYFQGNSAPDKSGLPSDRFSAERTGGSVSTLTIQRTQQEDSAVYLCASSTRTAATNEKLFFGSGTQLSVL.

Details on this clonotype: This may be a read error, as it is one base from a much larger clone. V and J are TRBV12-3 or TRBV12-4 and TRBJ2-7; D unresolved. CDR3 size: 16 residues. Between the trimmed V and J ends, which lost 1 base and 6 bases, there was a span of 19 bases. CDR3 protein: CASSLGGRFGNPEQYF. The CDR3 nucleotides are TGTGCCAGCAGTTTAGGAGGCAGGTTCGGCAATCCCGAGCAGTACTTC.

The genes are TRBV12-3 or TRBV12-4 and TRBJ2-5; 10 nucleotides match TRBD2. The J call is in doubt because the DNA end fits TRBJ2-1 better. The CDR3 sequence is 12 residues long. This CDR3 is CASSTSGIEQFF. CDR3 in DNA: TGTGCCAGCAGCACTAGCGGGATTGAGCAGTTCTTC.

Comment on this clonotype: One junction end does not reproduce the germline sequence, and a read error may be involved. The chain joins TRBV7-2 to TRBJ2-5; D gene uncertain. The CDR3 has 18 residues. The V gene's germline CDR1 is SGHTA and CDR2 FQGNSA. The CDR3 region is CASRLPYRTSNTGETQYF. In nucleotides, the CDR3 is TGTGCCAGCCGCTTGCCTTATCGGACCTCGAACACCGGGGAGACCCAGTACTTC.

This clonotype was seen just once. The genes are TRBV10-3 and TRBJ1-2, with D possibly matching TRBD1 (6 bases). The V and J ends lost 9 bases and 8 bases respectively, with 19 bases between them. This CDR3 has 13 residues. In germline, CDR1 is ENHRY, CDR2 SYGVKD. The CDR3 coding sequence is TGTGCCATAAGTTCATACAGGGAAGGCGGCTACACCTTC. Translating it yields CAISSYREGGYTF.

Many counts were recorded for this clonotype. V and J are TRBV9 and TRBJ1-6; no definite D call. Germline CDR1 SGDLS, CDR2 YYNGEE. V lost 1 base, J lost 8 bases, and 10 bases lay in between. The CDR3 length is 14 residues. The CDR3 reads CASSVLSIDSPLHF. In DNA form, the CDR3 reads TGTGCCAGCAGCGTACTGAGTATTGATTCACCCCTCCACTTT.

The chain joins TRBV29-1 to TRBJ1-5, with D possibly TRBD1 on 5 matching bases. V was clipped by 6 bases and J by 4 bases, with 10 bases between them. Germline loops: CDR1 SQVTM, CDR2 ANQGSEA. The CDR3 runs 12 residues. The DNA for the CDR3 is TGCAGCGTGAGGGGCGGAAATCAGCCCCAGCATTTT. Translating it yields CSVRGGNQPQHF.

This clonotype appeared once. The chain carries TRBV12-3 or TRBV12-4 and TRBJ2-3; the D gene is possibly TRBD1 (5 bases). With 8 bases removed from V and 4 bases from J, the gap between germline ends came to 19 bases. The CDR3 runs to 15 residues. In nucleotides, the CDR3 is TGTGCCAGCGCCGTAGGGGTGCGGAGTTCAGATACGCAGTATTTT. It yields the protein CASAVGVRSSDTQYF.

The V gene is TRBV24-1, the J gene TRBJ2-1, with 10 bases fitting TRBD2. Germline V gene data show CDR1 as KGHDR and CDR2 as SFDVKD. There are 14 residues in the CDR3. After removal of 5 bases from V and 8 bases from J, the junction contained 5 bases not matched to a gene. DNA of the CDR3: TGTGCCACCAGTGCTAGCGGGAGTCCGTATGAGCAGTTCTTC. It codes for CATSASGSPYEQFF.

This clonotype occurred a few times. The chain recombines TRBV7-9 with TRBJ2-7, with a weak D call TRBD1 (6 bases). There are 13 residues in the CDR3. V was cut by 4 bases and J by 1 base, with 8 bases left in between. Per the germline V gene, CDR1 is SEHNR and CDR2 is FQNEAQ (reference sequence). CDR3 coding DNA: TGTGCCAGCAGCTGGGACATTTCCTACGAGCAGTACTTC. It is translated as CASSWDISYEQYF.

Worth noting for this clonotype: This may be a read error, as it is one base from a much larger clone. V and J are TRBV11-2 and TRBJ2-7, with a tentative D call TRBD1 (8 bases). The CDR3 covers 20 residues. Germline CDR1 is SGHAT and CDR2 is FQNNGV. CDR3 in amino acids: CASTDIHGTGGLGTTYEQCF. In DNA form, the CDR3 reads TGTGCCAGCACCGATATCCACGGGACAGGAGGACTGGGGACTACCTACGAGCAGTGCTTC. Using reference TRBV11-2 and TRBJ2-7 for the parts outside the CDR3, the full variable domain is EAGVAQSPRYKIIEKRQSVAFWCNPISGHATLYWYQQILGQGPKLLIQFQNNGVVDDSQLPKDRFSAERLKGVDSTLKIQPAKLEDSAVYLCASTDIHGTGGLGTTYEQCFGPGTRLTVT.

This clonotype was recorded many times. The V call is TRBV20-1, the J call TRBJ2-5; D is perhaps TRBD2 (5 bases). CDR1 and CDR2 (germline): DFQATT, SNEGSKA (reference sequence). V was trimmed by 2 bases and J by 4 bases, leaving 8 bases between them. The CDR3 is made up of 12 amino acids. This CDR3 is CSARKGAETQYF. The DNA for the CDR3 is TGCAGTGCTAGAAAGGGAGCAGAGACCCAGTACTTC.

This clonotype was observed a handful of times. DNA for the CDR3: TGTGCCAGCAGTTTTGTAGCGGTCGTCCCCCGCGAGCAGTACTTC. It specifies CASSFVAVVPREQYF. The gene calls are TRBV6-5 and TRBJ2-7; TRBD2 might be the D (6 bases). This CDR3 is built from 15 residues. The germline V gene encodes CDR1 MNHEY and CDR2 SVGAGI. Trimming shortened V by 4 bases and J by 6 bases, and 19 bases separated the two germline ends.